Below are 17 T cell receptor beta chains sequenced from a single sample in a study of blood T cell repertoires in COVID-19. Assay: immunoSEQ multiplex PCR; the TCRdb copy retains only in-frame clones and omits some. This table holds 95,000 to 110,000 clones, 75% to 90% found once. The specimen sequenced was peripheral blood. These receptors originate from a man aged 45-65 years with acute or convalescent COVID-19.

The V gene is TRBV2, the J gene TRBJ2-1; D is possibly TRBD2 (5 bases). Trimming left V 0 bases short and J 8 bases short, with 11 bases between. The CDR3 extends over 14 amino acids. Germline V gene sequence: CDR1 SNHLY, CDR2 FYNNEI. CDR3 nucleotides: TGTGCCAGCAGTGAAGCTGGGCTAGCCGATGAGCAGTTCTTC. Translating gives CASSEAGLADEQFF.

This sequence joins TRBV24-1 and TRBJ2-1; weak D call: TRBD2 (5 bases). Germline V gene lookup returns CDR1 KGHDR and CDR2 SFDVKD. Trimming removed 1 base from V and 8 bases from J, with 14 bases in between. The CDR3 contains 15 residues. The CDR3 spells CATSDFGRGGDEQFF. In nucleotides, the CDR3 is TGTGCCACCAGTGATTTCGGCAGAGGAGGCGATGAGCAGTTCTTC.

CDR3 nucleotides: TGTGCCAGCAGCTTTGGAGGGAACACCGGGGAGCTGTTTTTT. It is translated as CASSFGGNTGELFF. V and J are TRBV7-9 and TRBJ2-2; tentatively, D is TRBD2 (5 bases). The CDR3 has 14 amino acids. Trimming took off 3 bases at V and 1 base at J, with 6 bases between the two ends. Germline V gene lookup returns CDR1 SEHNR and CDR2 FQNEAQ (reference sequence). Combining the CDR3 with reference TRBV7-9 and TRBJ2-2 gives the whole variable domain DTGVSQNPRHKITKRGQNVTFRCDPISEHNRLYWYRQTLGQGPEFLTYFQNEAQLEKSRLLSDRFSAERPKGSFSTLEIQRTEQGDSAMYLCASSFGGNTGELFFGEGSRLTVL.

The CDR3 DNA is TGTGCCAGCAGTGAAGTGGGAGGGATCGGGAATCAGCCCCAGCATTTT. It translates to CASSEVGGIGNQPQHF. The chain has TRBV6-1 and TRBJ1-5; unclear D gene. Trimming took 1 base from V and 4 from J, leaving 14 bases between them. CDR3 length: 16 amino acids. Looked up from germline, CDR1 is MNHNS and CDR2 is SASEGT.

The rearrangement joins TRBV29-1 to TRBJ2-1, with D possibly matching TRBD2 (5 bases). Germline V gene data show CDR1 as SQVTM and CDR2 as ANQGSEA. CDR3 length: 14 amino acids. Trimming removed 7 bases at V and 0 bases at J, with 13 bases between. The CDR3 loop reads CSAPEGSSYNEQFF. Here the CDR3 DNA reads TGCAGCGCGCCCGAGGGAAGCTCCTACAATGAGCAGTTCTTC.

The chain carries TRBV6-5 and TRBJ2-2; 7 bases match TRBD1. Germline V gene data show CDR1 as MNHEY and CDR2 as SVGAGI. CDR3 length: 15 amino acids. V shed 5 bases and J 6 bases; nucleotides not matched to a gene: 9. CDR3 sequence: CASSTSGQHPGELFF. In nucleotides, the CDR3 is TGTGCCAGCAGTACCTCGGGACAGCACCCCGGGGAGCTGTTTTTT.

DNA of the CDR3: TGCGCCAGCAGCTTGGAGGGAGGCTCCTACGAGCAGTACTTC. The encoded protein is CASSLEGGSYEQYF. The J gene is TRBJ2-7, the V gene TRBV5-1; tentatively, D is TRBD2 (6 bases). V was pared by 0 bases and J by 0 bases, with 7 bases between. In germline, CDR1 is SGHRS, CDR2 YFSETQ. This CDR3 has 14 residues.

This clone appeared a single time. The chain carries TRBV5-1 and TRBJ1-2; TRBD1 matches 8 bases. There are 15 residues in the CDR3. Trimming at V came to 4 bases and at J to 3 bases, leaving 8 bases not matched to a gene. Germline V lookup: CDR1 SGHRS, CDR2 YFSETQ. The CDR3 reads CASSLTGVLDYGYTF. In DNA, the CDR3 is TGCGCCAGCAGCCTGACAGGGGTCCTTGACTATGGCTACACCTTC.

This clone appeared once. The V gene is TRBV5-8, the J gene TRBJ2-1; 12 nucleotides line up with TRBD2. Trimming took 4 bases from V and 6 from J; bases not matched to a gene: 5. There are 15 residues in the CDR3. Germline values: CDR1 SGHTS, CDR2 YDEGEE. Here the CDR3 reads CASSQGTSGRNEQFF. CDR3 coding DNA: TGTGCCAGCAGCCAAGGGACTAGCGGGCGCAATGAGCAGTTCTTC.

The rearrangement joins TRBV24-1 to TRBJ2-5; weak D call: TRBD1 (6 bases). The germline gives CDR1 KGHDR, CDR2 SFDVKD. CDR3 length equals 13 residues. V lost 2 bases, J lost 11 bases, and 14 bases lay in between. CDR3 residues: CATSDSVPGHQYF. CDR3 nucleotide sequence: TGTGCCACCAGTGATTCTGTCCCGGGACATCAGTACTTC.

V usage is TRBV9 and J usage is TRBJ2-2; D uncertain. This CDR3 is built from 13 residues. Trimming left V 4 bases short and J 6 bases short, with 10 bases between. Germline CDR1 is SGDLS and CDR2 is YYNGEE. The CDR3 DNA is TGTGCCAGCAGCCCGAGTTTCCCCGGGGAGCTGTTTTTT. Residues: CASSPSFPGELFF.

Comments on this clone: Mismatch with germline at one junction end may stem from a read error. The chain has TRBV5-4 and TRBJ2-1; D remains unclear. CDR1 is SGHNT, CDR2 YYREEE, per germline (reference sequence). This CDR3 is 14 amino acids long. The CDR3 is CASSLVGAPNDQFF. DNA of the CDR3: TGTGCCAGCAGCTTGGTTGGAGCCCCTAATGATCAGTTCTTC.

The genes are TRBV29-1 and TRBJ2-1; TRBD1 matches 7 bases. This CDR3 comprises 12 residues. CDR1 is SQVTM and CDR2 is ANQGSEA in the germline V gene. V gave up 7 bases and J gave up 9 bases; unmatched junction bases: 9. The CDR3 DNA follows: TGCAGCGCTTCAACGACAGGGACTGAGCAGTTCTTC. Encoded protein: CSASTTGTEQFF.

This clone was recorded once. The V and J genes are TRBV7-8 and TRBJ2-7; TRBD2 agrees at 8 bases. The germline V gene has CDR1 SGHVS and CDR2 FQNEAQ. V lost 3 bases, J lost 2 bases, and 6 bases stayed unmatched. This CDR3 contains 15 residues. Here the CDR3 DNA reads TGTGCCAGCAGCTTGGCGGGAGGTTCTACCTACGAGCAGTACTTC. As protein: CASSLAGGSTYEQYF.

The genes are TRBV14 and TRBJ2-7, with D unresolved. The CDR3 has 13 amino acids. Germline V gene sequence: CDR1 SGHDN, CDR2 FVKESK. The germline V and J ends were trimmed by 0 bases and 2 bases, with 5 bases remaining between them. CDR3 nucleotide sequence: TGTGCCAGCAGCCAAGATCCGGCCTACGAGCAGTACTTC. Its translation is CASSQDPAYEQYF.

The chain has TRBV5-1 and TRBJ2-5, with TRBD1 matching over 10 bases. J was trimmed by 4 bases and V by 4 bases; bases with no gene match: 4. This CDR3 is 14 amino acids long. CDR1 SGHRS and CDR2 YFSETQ come from the germline V gene. DNA of the CDR3: TGCGCCAGCAGCCTACGGGACAGGGGAGAGACCCAGTACTTC. Protein product: CASSLRDRGETQYF.

This clone was seen only a few times. The chain couples TRBV24-1 to TRBJ1-2; TRBD1 aligns across 8 bases. The germline gives CDR1 KGHDR, CDR2 SFDVKD. CDR3 length: 17 residues. Trimming took 4 bases from V and 1 from J; bases not matched to a gene: 10. The CDR3: CATSDSTGEVGNYGYTF. The DNA of the CDR3 is TGTGCCACCAGTGACTCGACAGGGGAGGTCGGTAACTATGGCTACACCTTC.